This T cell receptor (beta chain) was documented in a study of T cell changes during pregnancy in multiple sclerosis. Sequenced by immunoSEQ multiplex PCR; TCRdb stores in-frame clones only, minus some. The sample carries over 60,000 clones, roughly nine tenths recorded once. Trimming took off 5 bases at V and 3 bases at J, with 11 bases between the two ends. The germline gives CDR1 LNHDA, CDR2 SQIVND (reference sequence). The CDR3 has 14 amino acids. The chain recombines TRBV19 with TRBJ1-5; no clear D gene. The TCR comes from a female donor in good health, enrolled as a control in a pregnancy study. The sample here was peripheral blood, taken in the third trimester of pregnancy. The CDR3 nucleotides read TGTGCCAGTAGTCTTTCAGACAACAATCAGCCCCAGCATTTT. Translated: CASSLSDNNQPQHF.